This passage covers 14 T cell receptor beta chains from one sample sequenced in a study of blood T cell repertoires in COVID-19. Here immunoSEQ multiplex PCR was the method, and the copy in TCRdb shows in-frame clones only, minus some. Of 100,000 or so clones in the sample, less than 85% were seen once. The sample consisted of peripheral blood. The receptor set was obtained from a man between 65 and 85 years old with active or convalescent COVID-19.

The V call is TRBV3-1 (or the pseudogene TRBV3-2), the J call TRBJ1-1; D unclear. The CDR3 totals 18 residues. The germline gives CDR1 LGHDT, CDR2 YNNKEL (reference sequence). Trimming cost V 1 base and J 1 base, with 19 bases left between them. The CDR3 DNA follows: TGTGCCAGCAGCCAAGTTATAGCTCGGGAGATACCGAACACTGAAGCTTTCTTT. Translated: CASSQVIAREIPNTEAFF.

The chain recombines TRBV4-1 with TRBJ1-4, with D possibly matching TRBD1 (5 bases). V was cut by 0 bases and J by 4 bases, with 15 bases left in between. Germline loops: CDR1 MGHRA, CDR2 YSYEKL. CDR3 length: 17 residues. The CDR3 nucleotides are TGCGCCAGCAGCCAAGAACGTCTTGGGGCAGATAATGAAAAACTGTTTTTT. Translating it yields CASSQERLGADNEKLFF.

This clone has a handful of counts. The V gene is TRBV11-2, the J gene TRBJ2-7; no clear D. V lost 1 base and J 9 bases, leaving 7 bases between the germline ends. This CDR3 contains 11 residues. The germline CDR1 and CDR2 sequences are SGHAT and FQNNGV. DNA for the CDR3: TGTGCCAGCAGCTTAGGCTTCGGGCAGTACTTC. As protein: CASSLGFGQYF. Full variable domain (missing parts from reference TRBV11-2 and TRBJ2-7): EAGVAQSPRYKIIEKRQSVAFWCNPISGHATLYWYQQILGQGPKLLIQFQNNGVVDDSQLPKDRFSAERLKGVDSTLKIQPAKLEDSAVYLCASSLGFGQYFGPGTRLTVT.

CDR3 sequence (DNA): TGTGCCAGCAGCCTATCCCCGGGCACAGATACGCAGTATTTT. The encoded protein is CASSLSPGTDTQYF. The genes are TRBV7-9 and TRBJ2-3; no firm D call. The germline V and J ends were trimmed by 5 bases and 1 base, with 10 bases remaining between them. From germline, CDR1 is SEHNR and CDR2 FQNEAQ (reference sequence). CDR3 length: 14 residues.

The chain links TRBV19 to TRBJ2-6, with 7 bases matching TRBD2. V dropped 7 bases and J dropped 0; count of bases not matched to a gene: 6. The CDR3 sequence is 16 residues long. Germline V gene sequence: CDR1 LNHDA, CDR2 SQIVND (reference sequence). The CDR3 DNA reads TGTGCCAGTACCCGATGGGAGGGCTCTGGGGCCAACGTCCTGACTTTC. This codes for CASTRWEGSGANVLTF.

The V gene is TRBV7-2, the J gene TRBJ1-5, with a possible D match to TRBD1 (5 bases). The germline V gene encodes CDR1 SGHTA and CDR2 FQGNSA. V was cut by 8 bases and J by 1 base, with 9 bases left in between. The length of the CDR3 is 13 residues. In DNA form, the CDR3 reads TGTGCCAGCCGCTCAGGGAGCAATCAGCCCCAGCATTTT. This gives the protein CASRSGSNQPQHF.

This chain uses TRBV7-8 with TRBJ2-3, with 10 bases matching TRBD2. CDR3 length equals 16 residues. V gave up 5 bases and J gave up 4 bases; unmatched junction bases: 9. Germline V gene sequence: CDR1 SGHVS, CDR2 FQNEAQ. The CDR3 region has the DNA TGTGCCAGCAGCCCCCAGAGCGGGGGGGTCCCAGATACGCAGTATTTT. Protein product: CASSPQSGGVPDTQYF.

CDR3 coding DNA: TGTGCCTGGAGTGTACGGACAACGGGCCACGGCTACACCTTC. Translated: CAWSVRTTGHGYTF. V is TRBV30 and J is TRBJ1-2, with D perhaps matching TRBD1 (5 bases). The CDR3 runs 14 residues. The V end was cut by 0 bases, the J end by 8 bases, with 16 bases between. From germline, CDR1 is GTSNPN and CDR2 SVGIG (reference sequence).

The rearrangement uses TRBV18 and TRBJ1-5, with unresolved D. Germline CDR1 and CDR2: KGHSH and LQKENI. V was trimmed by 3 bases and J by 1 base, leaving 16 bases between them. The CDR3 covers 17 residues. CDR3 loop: CASSPNHPRFSNQPQHF. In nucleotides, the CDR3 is TGTGCCAGCTCACCGAACCACCCCAGGTTCAGCAATCAGCCCCAGCATTTT.

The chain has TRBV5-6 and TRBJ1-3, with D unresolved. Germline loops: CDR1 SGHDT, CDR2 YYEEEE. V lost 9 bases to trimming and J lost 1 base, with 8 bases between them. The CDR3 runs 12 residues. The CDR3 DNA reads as TGTGCCACCGAGGAATCTGGAAACACCATATATTTT. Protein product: CATEESGNTIYF.

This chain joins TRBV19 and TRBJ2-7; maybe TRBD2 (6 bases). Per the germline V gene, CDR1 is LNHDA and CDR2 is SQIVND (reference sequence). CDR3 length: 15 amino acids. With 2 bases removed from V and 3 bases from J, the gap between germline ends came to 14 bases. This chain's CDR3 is CASSILGTEGYEQYF. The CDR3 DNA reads TGTGCCAGTAGTATACTTGGCACGGAGGGCTACGAGCAGTACTTC.

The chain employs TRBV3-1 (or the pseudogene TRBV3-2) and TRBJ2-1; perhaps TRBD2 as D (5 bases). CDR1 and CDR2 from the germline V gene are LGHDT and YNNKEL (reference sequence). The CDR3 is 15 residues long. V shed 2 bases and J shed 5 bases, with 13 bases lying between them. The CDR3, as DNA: TGTGCCAGCAGCCAAATGGCGGGCGCTAACAATGAGCAGTTCTTC. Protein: CASSQMAGANNEQFF.

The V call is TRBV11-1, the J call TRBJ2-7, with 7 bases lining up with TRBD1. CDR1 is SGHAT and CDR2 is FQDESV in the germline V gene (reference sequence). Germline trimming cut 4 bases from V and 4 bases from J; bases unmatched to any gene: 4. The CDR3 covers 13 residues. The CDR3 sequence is CASSYTGVYEQYF. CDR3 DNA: TGTGCCAGCAGCTACACAGGGGTTTACGAGCAGTACTTC.

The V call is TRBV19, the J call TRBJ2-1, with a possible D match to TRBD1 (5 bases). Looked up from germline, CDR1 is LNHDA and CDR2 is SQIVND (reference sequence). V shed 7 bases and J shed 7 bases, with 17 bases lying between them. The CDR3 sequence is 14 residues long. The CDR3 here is CASTLRGKENEQFF. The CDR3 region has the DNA TGTGCCAGTACCCTAAGGGGAAAAGAGAATGAGCAGTTCTTC.